The clone carrying this TCR beta chain came up once. The sample is drawn from a study of shared clonotypes between healthy human individuals. There were no recent acute infections or vaccinations among the donors, who were healthy HIV-negative adults. Data came from immunoSEQ multiplex PCR; TCRdb stores just in-frame clones and leaves some out. The sample contains some 490,000 clones, around 80% of which appear only once. Source material: PBMCs. The receptor's source is a woman in her thirties or forties in good health. Some clones in this sample may be carry-over from other donors' samples.

CDR3 in DNA: TGCAGCGTTGCCCCTAGCGTCTACGAGCAGTACTTC. Residues: CSVAPSVYEQYF. The V call is TRBV29-1, the J call TRBJ2-7; possible D gene TRBD2, 6 bases. Germline V gives CDR1 SQVTM, CDR2 ANQGSEA. The ends were cut back, 4 bases at V and 3 bases at J, with 10 bases in the middle. The CDR3 runs 12 residues.